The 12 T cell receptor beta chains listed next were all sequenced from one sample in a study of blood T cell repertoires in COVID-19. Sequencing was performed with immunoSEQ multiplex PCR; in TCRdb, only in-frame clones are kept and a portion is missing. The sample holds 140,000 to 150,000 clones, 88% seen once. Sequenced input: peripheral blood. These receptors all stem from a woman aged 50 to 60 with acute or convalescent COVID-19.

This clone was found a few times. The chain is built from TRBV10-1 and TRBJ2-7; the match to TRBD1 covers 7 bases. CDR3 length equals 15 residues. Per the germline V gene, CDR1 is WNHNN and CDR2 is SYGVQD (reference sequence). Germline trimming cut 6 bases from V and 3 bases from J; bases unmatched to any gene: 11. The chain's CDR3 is CASSPGQLNLYEQYF. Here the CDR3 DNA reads TGCGCCAGCAGCCCGGGACAGCTAAATCTCTACGAGCAGTACTTC.

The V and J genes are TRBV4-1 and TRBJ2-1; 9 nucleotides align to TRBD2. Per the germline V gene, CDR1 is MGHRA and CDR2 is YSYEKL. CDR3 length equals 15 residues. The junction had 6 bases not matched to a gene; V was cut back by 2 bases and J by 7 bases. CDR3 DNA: TGCGCCAGCAGCCAAAATAGCGGGAGAGGTAATGAGCAGTTCTTC. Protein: CASSQNSGRGNEQFF.

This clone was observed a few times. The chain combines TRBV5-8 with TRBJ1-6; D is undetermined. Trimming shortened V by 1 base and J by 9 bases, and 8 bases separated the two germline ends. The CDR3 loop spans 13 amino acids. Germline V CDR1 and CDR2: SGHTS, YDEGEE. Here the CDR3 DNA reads TGTGCCAGCAGCTTGATTAACAGTTCACCCCTCCACTTT. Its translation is CASSLINSSPLHF.

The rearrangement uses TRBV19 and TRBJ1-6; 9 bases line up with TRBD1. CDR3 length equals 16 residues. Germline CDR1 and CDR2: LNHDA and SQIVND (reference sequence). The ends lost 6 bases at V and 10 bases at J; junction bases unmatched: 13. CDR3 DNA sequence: TGTGCCAGTAGCAAAGGCCGGGACAGGGATCGATCACCCCTCCACTTT. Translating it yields CASSKGRDRDRSPLHF.

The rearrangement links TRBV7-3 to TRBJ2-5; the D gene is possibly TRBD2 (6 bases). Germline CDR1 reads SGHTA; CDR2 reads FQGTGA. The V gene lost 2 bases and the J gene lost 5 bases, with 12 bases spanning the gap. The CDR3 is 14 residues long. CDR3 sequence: CASSLGGALETQYF. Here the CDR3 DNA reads TGTGCCAGCAGCTTAGGAGGGGCGCTTGAGACCCAGTACTTC.

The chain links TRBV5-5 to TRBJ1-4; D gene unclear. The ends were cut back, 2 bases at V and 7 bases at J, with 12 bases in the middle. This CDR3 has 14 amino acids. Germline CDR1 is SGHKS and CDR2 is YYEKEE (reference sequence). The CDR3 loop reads CASSFGDEGEKLFF. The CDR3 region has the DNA TGTGCCAGCAGCTTCGGGGATGAGGGTGAAAAACTGTTTTTT.

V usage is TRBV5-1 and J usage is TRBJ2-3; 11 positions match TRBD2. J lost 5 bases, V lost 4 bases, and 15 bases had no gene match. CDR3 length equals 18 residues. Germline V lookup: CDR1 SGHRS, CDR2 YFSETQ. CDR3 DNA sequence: TGCGCCAGCAGCCTTGGAACACATAGCGGGAGGGTAGGAGATACGCAGTATTTT. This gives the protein CASSLGTHSGRVGDTQYF.

The CDR3, as DNA: TGTGCCAGCAGTACGCCAGGGGATGGCTACACCTTC. It translates to CASSTPGDGYTF. This chain joins TRBV6-5 and TRBJ1-2; perhaps TRBD1 as D (6 bases). Trimming took 5 bases from V and 6 from J, leaving 10 bases between them. The CDR3 sequence is 12 residues long. Germline V lookup: CDR1 MNHEY, CDR2 SVGAGI.

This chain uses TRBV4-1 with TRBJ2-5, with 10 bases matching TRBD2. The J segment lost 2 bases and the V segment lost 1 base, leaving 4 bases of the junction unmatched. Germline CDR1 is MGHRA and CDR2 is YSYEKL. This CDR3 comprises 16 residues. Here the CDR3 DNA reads TGCGCCAGCAGCCAAGTTGGACTAGCGGCGCAAGAGACCCAGTACTTC. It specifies CASSQVGLAAQETQYF.

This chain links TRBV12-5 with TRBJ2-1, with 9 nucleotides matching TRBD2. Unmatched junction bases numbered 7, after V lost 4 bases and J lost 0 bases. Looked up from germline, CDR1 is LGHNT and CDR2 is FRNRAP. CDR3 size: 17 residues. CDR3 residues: CASGSYLAGSSYNEQFF. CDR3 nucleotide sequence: TGTGCTAGTGGTTCCTACCTAGCGGGGAGCTCCTACAATGAGCAGTTCTTC.

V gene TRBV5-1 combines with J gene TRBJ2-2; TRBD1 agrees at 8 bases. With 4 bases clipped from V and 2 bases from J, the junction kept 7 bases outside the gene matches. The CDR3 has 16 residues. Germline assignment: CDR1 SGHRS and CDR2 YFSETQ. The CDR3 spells CASSPWTGPNTGELFF. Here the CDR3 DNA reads TGCGCCAGCAGCCCGTGGACAGGGCCAAACACCGGGGAGCTGTTTTTT.

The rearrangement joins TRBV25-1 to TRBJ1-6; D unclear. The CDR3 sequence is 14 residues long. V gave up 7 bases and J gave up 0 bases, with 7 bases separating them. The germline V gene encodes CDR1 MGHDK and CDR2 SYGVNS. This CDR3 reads CASTRSSYNSPLHF. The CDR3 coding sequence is TGTGCCAGCACACGGAGCTCCTATAATTCACCCCTCCACTTT. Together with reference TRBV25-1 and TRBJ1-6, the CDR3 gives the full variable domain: EADIYQTPRYLVIGTGKKITLECSQTMGHDKMYWYQQDPGMELHLIHYSYGVNSTEKGDLSSESTVSRIRTEHFPLTLESARPSHTSQYLCASTRSSYNSPLHFGNGTRLTVT.